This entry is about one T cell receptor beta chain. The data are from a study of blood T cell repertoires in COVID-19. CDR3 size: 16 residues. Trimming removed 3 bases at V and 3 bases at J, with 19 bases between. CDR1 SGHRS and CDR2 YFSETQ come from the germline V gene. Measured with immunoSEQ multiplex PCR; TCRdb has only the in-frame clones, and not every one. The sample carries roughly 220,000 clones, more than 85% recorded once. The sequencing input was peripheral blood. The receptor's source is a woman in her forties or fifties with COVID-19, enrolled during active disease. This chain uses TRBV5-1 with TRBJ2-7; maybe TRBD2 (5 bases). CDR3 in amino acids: CASSSRTSKPHYEQYV. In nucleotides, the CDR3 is TGCGCCAGCAGCTCGCGGACTTCAAAGCCCCACTACGAGCAGTACGTC.